These 25 T cell receptor beta chains share one sample of origin, sequenced in a study of T cell clonality in common variable immunodeficiency. Repertoires were generated with immunoSEQ multiplex PCR, while TCRdb's copy carries only in-frame clones and drops some. The record shows around 57,000 clones for this sample, with no singletons present. Sequenced sample: peripheral blood mononuclear cells. These receptors all come from a person between 18 and 69 years old in good health.

This clone came up many times. The read finishes 3 residues shy of the CDR3 end, and the germline J gene is used to complete it. The chain carries TRBV12-3 or TRBV12-4 and TRBJ2-1, with 8 bases that match TRBD2. The V gene end was trimmed by 4 bases and the J gene end by 0 bases; junction bases not matched to a gene: 5. The CDR3 is 16 amino acids. CDR3: CASSWQGTSSYNEQFF. The CDR3 DNA, read in part, is TGTGCCAGCAGTTGGCAGGGGACTAGCTCCTACAATGAG.

This clone came up a few times. The observed sequence ends 3 residues before the CDR3 terminus, with the missing tail filled in from the germline J gene. This chain connects TRBV20-1 to TRBJ2-7, with D possibly being TRBD1 (5 bases). CDR3 length: 15 amino acids. Germline V gene data show CDR1 as DFQATT and CDR2 as SNEGSKA (reference sequence). Trimming removed 0 bases at V and 0 bases at J, with 12 bases between. The DNA read from the CDR3 is TGCAGTGCTAGAGATCTCAGCAGGGTCTCCTACGAG. Residues: CSARDLSRVSYE. The whole CDR3 sequence is CSARDLSRVSYEQYF.

This clone showed up just a few times. The CDR3 goes on 3 residues after the read ends, and that part is filled in from the germline J gene. The chain carries TRBV2 and TRBJ2-3; D possibly corresponds to TRBD2 (6 bases). The CDR3 has 17 residues. Germline loops: CDR1 SNHLY, CDR2 FYNNEI. The CDR3 reads CASSEALEEGPLKTQYF. The part of the CDR3 DNA that was read is TGTGCCAGCAGTGAAGCGCTCGAGGAGGGCCCTCTAAAGACG.

This clone was found many times. The read ends 3 residues shy of where the CDR3 ends; the end is completed using the germline J gene. V usage is TRBV7-2 and J usage is TRBJ2-5; 10 bases are a match to TRBD2. This CDR3 contains 14 residues. Germline CDR1 reads SGHTA; CDR2 reads FQGNSA. V trimming: 5 bases; J trimming: 4 bases; junction bases outside the gene matches: 4. The CDR3 bases that were read are TGTGCCAGCAGCCTTCGGACTAGCGGAGAGACC. As protein: CASSLRTSGET. The full CDR3 sequence reads CASSLRTSGETQYF.

This clone was recorded at least ten times. The read stops 3 residues short of the end of the CDR3; the missing end is completed from the germline J gene. V gene TRBV12-5 combines with J gene TRBJ2-1; maybe TRBD2 (5 bases). Trimming took off 3 bases at V and 9 bases at J, with 9 bases between the two ends. The CDR3 totals 12 residues. CDR1 is LGHNT, CDR2 FRNRAP, per germline. The sequenced part of the CDR3 DNA is TGTGCTAGTGGTTTACCCGCGGGTGAG. Residues: CASGLPAGE. The CDR3 reads in full as CASGLPAGEQFF. Together with reference TRBV12-5 and TRBJ2-1, the CDR3 gives the full variable domain: DARVTQTPRHKVTEMGQEVTMRCQPILGHNTVFWYRQTMMQGLELLAYFRNRAPLDDSGMPKDRFSAEMPDATLATLKIQPSEPRDSAVYFCASGLPAGEQFFGPGTRLTVL.

Incomplete CDR3 DNA: TGTGCCAGCAGCGAACTAGCGGGAGACTCCTACGAG. This translates into CASSELAGDSYE. The full CDR3 reads CASSELAGDSYEQYF. The chain carries TRBV11-3 and TRBJ2-7; 11 bases fit TRBD2. The CDR3 end lies 3 residues beyond the end of the read and is filled in from the germline J gene. Germline assignment: CDR1 SGHNT and CDR2 YENEEA. The CDR3 is 15 amino acids. Losses at the gene ends were 5 bases for V and 0 bases for J; bases not matched to a gene: 3.

This clone has a count of ten or more. The read stops 3 residues short of the end of the CDR3; the missing end is completed from the germline J gene. The chain employs TRBV19 and TRBJ2-1; 10 nucleotides align to TRBD2. Germline V gene sequence: CDR1 LNHDA, CDR2 SQIVND (reference sequence). V shed 3 bases and J 8 bases; nucleotides not matched to a gene: 7. This CDR3 has 15 amino acids. CDR3 region: CASSMFLAGVYEQFF. CDR3 DNA (partial): TGTGCCAGTAGTATGTTTCTAGCGGGAGTCTATGAG.

The table lists this clone with many counts. CDR3 residues: CASSLGLGYIQYF. CDR3 DNA, as far as it was read: TGTGCCAGTAGTCTGGGACTGGGGTACATT. The V and J genes are TRBV19 and TRBJ2-4, with D perhaps TRBD2 (6 bases). The CDR3 end is not reached by the read, which stops 3 residues before it; the germline J gene fills it in. V lost 5 bases, J lost 8 bases, and 13 bases lay in between. Germline-derived CDR1 and CDR2 are LNHDA and SQIVND (reference sequence). The CDR3 loop spans 13 amino acids. The entire variable domain, with the rest obtained from reference TRBV19 and TRBJ2-4, is as follows: DGGITQSPKYLFRKEGQNVTLSCEQNLNHDAMYWYRQDPGQGLRLIYYSQIVNDFQKGDIAEGYSVSREKKESFPLTVTSAQKNPTAFYLCASSLGLGYIQYFGAGTRLSVL.

In the case of this clone: The CDR3 end is not reached by the read, which stops 3 residues before it; the germline J gene fills it in. The V call is TRBV29-1, the J call TRBJ2-5; no reliable D call. CDR1 SQVTM and CDR2 ANQGSEA come from the germline V gene. V was clipped by 1 base and J by 5 bases, with 14 bases between them. The CDR3 loop spans 14 amino acids. The sequenced part of the CDR3 DNA is TGCAGCGTTGAAGTATGGCAGGATGCGGAGACC. Protein sequence: CSVEVWQDAET. The complete CDR3 reads CSVEVWQDAETQYF. Using reference TRBV29-1 and TRBJ2-5 for the parts outside the CDR3, the full variable domain is SAVISQKPSRDICQRGTSLTIQCQVDSQVTMMFWYRQQPGQSLTLIATANQGSEATYESGFVIDKFPISRPNLTFSTLTVSNMSPEDSSIYLCSVEVWQDAETQYFGPGTRLLVL.

This clone occurred many times. The read ends 3 residues before the CDR3 terminus; that terminus is restored from the germline J gene. This rearrangement joins TRBV6-1 to TRBJ1-1; the D is unclear. V was cut by 1 base and J by 6 bases, with 15 bases left in between. There are 15 residues in the CDR3. CDR1 and CDR2 from the germline V gene are MNHNS and SASEGT. Here the CDR3 reads CASSEVRMADPEAFF. The sequenced CDR3 bases are TGTGCCAGCAGTGAAGTTCGCATGGCTGATCCTGAA.

Notes on this clone: The CDR3 goes on 3 residues after the read ends, and that part is filled in from the germline J gene. This sequence joins TRBV30 and TRBJ1-2; D is unresolved. Germline V gene lookup returns CDR1 GTSNPN and CDR2 SVGIG (reference sequence). The CDR3 is 12 amino acids. The CDR3 DNA, read in part, is TGTGCCTGGAGTTCACAGTCCTACGAC. Its translation: CAWSSQSYD. The entire CDR3 reads CAWSSQSYDYTF.

Many counts were recorded for this clone. With the read ending 3 residues before the CDR3 end, the germline J gene is used to fill in that end. V usage is TRBV29-1 and J usage is TRBJ2-1, with D possibly matching TRBD1 (6 bases). CDR1 is SQVTM and CDR2 is ANQGSEA in the germline V gene. V dropped 7 bases and J dropped 1 base, with 20 bases sitting between them. The CDR3 contains 16 residues. CDR3 DNA, as far as it was read: TGCAGCGCGCCTCCCGCACCGGGACATTCCTACAATGAG. Its protein is CSAPPAPGHSYNE. In full, the CDR3 reads CSAPPAPGHSYNEQFF.

In this sample, this clone turned up many times. The read comes to an end 3 residues before the CDR3 does, leaving the germline J gene to fill in the end. The genes are TRBV30 and TRBJ1-6; TRBD1 might be the D (6 bases). V was clipped by 0 bases and J by 5 bases, with 14 bases between them. The germline gives CDR1 GTSNPN, CDR2 SVGIG (reference sequence). This CDR3 contains 16 residues. The chain's CDR3 is CAWSVLGGWDNSPLHF. The sequenced CDR3 bases are TGTGCCTGGAGTGTACTTGGGGGCTGGGATAATTCACCC.

In its sample, this clone was seen many times. Sequencing ends 3 residues short of the CDR3 end; the germline J gene provides the rest. This chain uses TRBV12-3 or TRBV12-4 with TRBJ2-7, with D tentatively TRBD1 (5 bases). With 5 bases removed from V and 4 bases from J, the gap between germline ends came to 6 bases. The CDR3 sequence is 11 residues long. Incomplete CDR3 DNA: TGTGCCAGCAGTCGACAGTACGAG. This translates into CASSRQYE. Given in full, the CDR3 is CASSRQYEQYF.

This clone was seen at least ten times. The CDR3 end lies 3 residues beyond the end of the read and is filled in from the germline J gene. The rearrangement uses TRBV19 and TRBJ1-1; no clear D. The CDR3 covers 14 residues. Trimming took 3 bases from V and 1 from J, leaving 9 bases between them. Germline-derived CDR1 and CDR2 are LNHDA and SQIVND (reference sequence). CDR3 DNA (partial): TGTGCCAGTAGTATCTGGGCAAAGAACACTGAA. It specifies CASSIWAKNTE. Given in full, the CDR3 is CASSIWAKNTEAFF. Full variable domain (missing parts from reference TRBV19 and TRBJ1-1): DGGITQSPKYLFRKEGQNVTLSCEQNLNHDAMYWYRQDPGQGLRLIYYSQIVNDFQKGDIAEGYSVSREKKESFPLTVTSAQKNPTAFYLCASSIWAKNTEAFFGQGTRLTVV.

With regard to this clone: The germline gene is not matched at one end of the junction; a read error may be the cause. The observed sequence ends 3 residues before the CDR3 terminus, with the missing tail filled in from the germline J gene. Other DNA sequences in the sample encode the same CDR3. The chain recombines TRBV19 with TRBJ1-3, with D possibly matching TRBD1 (6 bases). The CDR3 is 16 amino acids. Per the germline V gene, CDR1 is LNHDA and CDR2 is SQIVND (reference sequence). This chain's CDR3 is CASSTGTTSSGNTIYF. Partial CDR3 DNA: TGTGCCAGTAGTACCGGGACAACAAGCTCTGGAAACACG.

This clone was picked up many times. The CDR3 end is not reached by the read, which stops 3 residues before it; the germline J gene fills it in. V gene TRBV12-5 combines with J gene TRBJ1-2; 7 bases line up with TRBD1. This CDR3 has 15 residues. J gave up 4 bases and V 3 bases, and 8 bases lay outside the gene matches. Per the germline V gene, CDR1 is LGHNT and CDR2 is FRNRAP. The DNA read from the CDR3 is TGTGCTAGTGGTTTCGATGAGGGGGCCGCCTATGGC. This sequence encodes CASGFDEGAAYG. The entire CDR3 protein is CASGFDEGAAYGYTF.

There are many counts of this clone. The read ends 3 residues before the CDR3 terminus; that terminus is restored from the germline J gene. The rearrangement joins TRBV19 to TRBJ1-1; 9 positions agree with TRBD1. Germline V gene sequence: CDR1 LNHDA, CDR2 SQIVND (reference sequence). The CDR3 consists of 13 residues. Germline trimming cut 8 bases from V and 5 bases from J; bases unmatched to any gene: 6. The sequenced part of the CDR3 DNA is TGTGCCAGTCGCGGACAGGGGATTACTGAA. This encodes CASRGQGITE. The CDR3, in full, reads CASRGQGITEAFF. Supplemented by reference TRBV19 and TRBJ1-1, the full variable domain reads DGGITQSPKYLFRKEGQNVTLSCEQNLNHDAMYWYRQDPGQGLRLIYYSQIVNDFQKGDIAEGYSVSREKKESFPLTVTSAQKNPTAFYLCASRGQGITEAFFGQGTRLTVV.

This clone has a count of ten or more. The CDR3 goes on 3 residues after the read ends, and that part is filled in from the germline J gene. V gene TRBV19 combines with J gene TRBJ2-7, with a possible D match to TRBD1 (6 bases). Germline V gives CDR1 LNHDA, CDR2 SQIVND (reference sequence). Trimming shortened V by 6 bases and J by 0 bases, and 24 bases separated the two germline ends. The CDR3 runs 18 residues. The CDR3 DNA, read in part, is TGTGCCAGTAGCCCCCGGGGCAGGGGTATAGGGGGCTCCTACGAG. Translated: CASSPRGRGIGGSYE. The complete CDR3 sequence is CASSPRGRGIGGSYEQYF.

Many counts were recorded for this clone. The CDR3 is cut off 3 residues early in the read; its end comes from the germline J gene. The chain couples TRBV7-2 to TRBJ2-3, with D possibly being TRBD1 or TRBD2 (6 bases each). Trimming left V 2 bases short and J 0 bases short, with 9 bases between. Per the germline V gene, CDR1 is SGHTA and CDR2 is FQGNSA. The CDR3 totals 15 residues. CDR3 in amino acids: CASSLQGRSTDTQYF. The sequenced part of the CDR3 DNA is TGTGCCAGCAGCTTACAGGGGAGGAGCACAGATACG.

This clone was recorded at least ten times. The read terminates 3 residues before the CDR3 end, so the remaining end is supplied by the germline J gene. The chain combines TRBV29-1 with TRBJ2-7; TRBD2 might be the D (6 bases). CDR1 and CDR2 from the germline V gene are SQVTM and ANQGSEA. The ends were cut back, 7 bases at V and 2 bases at J, with 15 bases in the middle. This CDR3 is 13 amino acids long. The covered CDR3 bases are TGCAGCGGTCGGGGGACGTCCACCTACGAG. This sequence encodes CSGRGTSTYE. The CDR3 as a whole reads CSGRGTSTYEQYF.

This clone has at least ten counts. CDR3: CAALLAGAYEQYF. The CDR3 DNA, read in part, is TGTGCCGCGTTACTAGCGGGAGCCTACGAG. J is TRBJ2-7 and V is TRBV7-2; 11 bases are a match to TRBD2. Read coverage stops 3 residues before the CDR3 terminus; the germline J gene supplies the remainder. The CDR3 totals 13 residues. The germline V gene has CDR1 SGHTA and CDR2 FQGNSA. V dropped 11 bases and J dropped 2; count of bases not matched to a gene: 5.

Many counts were recorded for this clone. The observed sequence ends 3 residues before the CDR3 terminus, with the missing tail filled in from the germline J gene. The genes are TRBV7-3 and TRBJ2-1, with D possibly being TRBD2 (6 bases). CDR1 and CDR2 from the germline V gene are SGHTA and FQGTGA. The V end was cut by 6 bases, the J end by 2 bases, with 17 bases between. The CDR3 has 16 amino acids. The CDR3 here is CASSRKVAATYNEQFF. CDR3 bases read: TGTGCCAGCAGTCGAAAGGTAGCGGCGACCTACAATGAG.

The table lists this clone with many counts. The read terminates 3 residues before the CDR3 end, so the remaining end is supplied by the germline J gene. This chain connects TRBV7-2 to TRBJ2-3; TRBD1 is a possible D gene (6 bases). This CDR3 spans 13 amino acids. Germline CDR1 is SGHTA and CDR2 is FQGNSA. V lost 6 bases, J lost 3 bases, and 10 bases lay in between. CDR3 sequence: CASRDSGTDTQYF. The DNA read from the CDR3 is TGTGCCAGCAGGGACAGCGGTACAGATACG. Full variable domain (rest looked up from reference TRBV7-2 and TRBJ2-3): GAGVSQSPSNKVTEKGKDVELRCDPISGHTALYWYRQSLGQGLEFLIYFQGNSAPDKSGLPSDRFSAERTGGSVSTLTIQRTQQEDSAVYLCASRDSGTDTQYFGPGTRLTVL.

This clone was seen many times. With the read ending 3 residues before the CDR3 end, the germline J gene is used to fill in that end. The chain has TRBV7-2 and TRBJ1-2; 7 nucleotides line up with TRBD1. This CDR3 is built from 14 residues. V shed 5 bases, J shed 4 bases, and the junction held 7 bases outside the gene matches. The germline V gene has CDR1 SGHTA and CDR2 FQGNSA. Incomplete CDR3 DNA: TGTGCCAGCAGCCGCGACAGGGTGGGCTATGGC. Amino acid sequence: CASSRDRVGYG. In full, the CDR3 is CASSRDRVGYGYTF.